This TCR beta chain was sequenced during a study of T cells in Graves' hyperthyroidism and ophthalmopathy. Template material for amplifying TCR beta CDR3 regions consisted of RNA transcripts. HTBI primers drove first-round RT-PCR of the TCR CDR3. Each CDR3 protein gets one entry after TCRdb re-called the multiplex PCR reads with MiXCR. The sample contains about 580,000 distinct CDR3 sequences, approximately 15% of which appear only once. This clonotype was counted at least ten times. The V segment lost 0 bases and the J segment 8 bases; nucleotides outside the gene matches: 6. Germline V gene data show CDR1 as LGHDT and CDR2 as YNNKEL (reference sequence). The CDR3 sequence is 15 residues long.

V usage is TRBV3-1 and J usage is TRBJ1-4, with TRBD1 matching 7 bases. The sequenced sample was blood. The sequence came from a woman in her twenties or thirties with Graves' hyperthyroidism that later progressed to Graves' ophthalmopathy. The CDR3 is CASSQDMTGREKLFF. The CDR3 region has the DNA TGTGCCAGCAGCCAAGATATGACAGGGCGGGAAAAACTGTTTTTT.